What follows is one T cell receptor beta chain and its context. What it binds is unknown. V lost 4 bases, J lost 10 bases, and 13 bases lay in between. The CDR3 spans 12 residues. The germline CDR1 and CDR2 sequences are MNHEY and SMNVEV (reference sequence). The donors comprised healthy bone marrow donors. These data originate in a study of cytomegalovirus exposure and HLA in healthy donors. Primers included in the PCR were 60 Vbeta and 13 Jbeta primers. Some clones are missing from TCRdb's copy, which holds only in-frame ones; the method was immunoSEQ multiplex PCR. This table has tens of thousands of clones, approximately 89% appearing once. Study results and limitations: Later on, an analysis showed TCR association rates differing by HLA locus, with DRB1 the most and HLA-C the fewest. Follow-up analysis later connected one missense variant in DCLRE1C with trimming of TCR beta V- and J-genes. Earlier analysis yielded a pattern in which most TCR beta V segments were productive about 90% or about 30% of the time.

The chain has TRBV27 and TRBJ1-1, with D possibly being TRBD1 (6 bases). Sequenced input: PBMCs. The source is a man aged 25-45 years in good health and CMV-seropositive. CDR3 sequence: CASSSGERGAFF. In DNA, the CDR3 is TGTGCCAGCAGTTCAGGGGAGAGGGGAGCTTTCTTT.